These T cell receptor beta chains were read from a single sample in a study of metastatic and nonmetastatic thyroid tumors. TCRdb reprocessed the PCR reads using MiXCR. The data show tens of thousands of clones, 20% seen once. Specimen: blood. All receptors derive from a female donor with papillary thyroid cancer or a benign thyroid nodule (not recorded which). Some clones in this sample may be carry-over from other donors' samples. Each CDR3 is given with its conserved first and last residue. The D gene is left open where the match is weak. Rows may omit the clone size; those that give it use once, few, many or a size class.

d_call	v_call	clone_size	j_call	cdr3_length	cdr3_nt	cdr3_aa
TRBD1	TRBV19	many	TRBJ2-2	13	TGTGCCAGTAGGCCGACAGGGATCGGGGAGCTGTTTTTT	CASRPTGIGELFF
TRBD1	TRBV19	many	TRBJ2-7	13	TGTGCCAGTAGTGGGACAGGGCCCTACGAGCAGTACTTC	CASSGTGPYEQYF
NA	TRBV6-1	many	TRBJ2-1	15	TGTGCCAGCAAACAGACACAGAGCTCCTACAATGAGCAGTTCTTC	CASKQTQSSYNEQFF
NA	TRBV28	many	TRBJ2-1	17	TGTGCCAGCATCCCCTCAGGCGGAGCTGCGACCTACAATGAGCAGTTCTTC	CASIPSGGAATYNEQFF
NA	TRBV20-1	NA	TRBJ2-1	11	TGCAGTTCCCCGGATGATAACAGGTCGTTCTTC	CSSPDDNRSFF
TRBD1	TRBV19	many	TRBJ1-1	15	TGTGCCAGTAGTACCGGGACAGGGGAAAACACTGAAGCTTTCTTT	CASSTGTGENTEAFF
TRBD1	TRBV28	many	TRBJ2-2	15	TGTGCCAGCGGAAGCGGACAGGCCTTCACCAGGGAGCTGTTTTTT	CASGSGQAFTRELFF
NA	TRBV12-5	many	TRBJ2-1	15	TGTGCTAGTGCCGACCCGGGTTTTAGCTACAATGAGCAGTTCTTC	CASADPGFSYNEQFF
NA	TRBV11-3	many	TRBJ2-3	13	TGTGCCAGCAGCCCGGCAAGCGGGGATACGCAGTATTTT	CASSPASGDTQYF
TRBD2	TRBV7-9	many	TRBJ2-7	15	TGTGCCAGCAGCGCTAGCGGGGCATCGAGGAACGAGCAGTACTTC	CASSASGASRNEQYF
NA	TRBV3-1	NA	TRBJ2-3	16	TGTGCTAGCGGCCAAGTGGGGGAAACTAGCACAGATACGCAGTATTTT	CASGQVGETSTDTQYF
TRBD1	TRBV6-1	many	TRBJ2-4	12	TGTGCCACCTCCGACAGGGGAAACATTCAGTACTTC	CATSDRGNIQYF
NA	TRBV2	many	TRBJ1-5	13	TGTGCCAGCAGTCGAGGGGGAGGGCAGCCCCAGCATTTT	CASSRGGGQPQHF
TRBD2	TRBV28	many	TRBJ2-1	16	TGTGCCAGCAGCTCCACCGAGACTAGCGGTCTCAATGAGCAGTTCTTC	CASSSTETSGLNEQFF
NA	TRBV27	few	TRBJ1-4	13	TGTGTAAGCAGTTTGCAGAATAATGAAAAACTGTTTTTT	CVSSLQNNEKLFF
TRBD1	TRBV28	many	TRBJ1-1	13	TGTGCCAGCAGTTTAACAGGGGACACTGAAGCTTTCTTT	CASSLTGDTEAFF
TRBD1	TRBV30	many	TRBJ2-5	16	TGTGCCTGGAAAAAGGCGGACAGGGCGTACCAAGAGACCCAGTACTTC	CAWKKADRAYQETQYF
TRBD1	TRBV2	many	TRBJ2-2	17	TGTGCCAGCAGTACAAAGACAGGGGGTTTGTACACCGGGGAGCTGTTTTTT	CASSTKTGGLYTGELFF
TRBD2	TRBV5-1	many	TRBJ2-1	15	TGCGCCAGCAGCCTGGGAGCGGGAGCCCCACGAGAGCAGTTCTTC	CASSLGAGAPREQFF
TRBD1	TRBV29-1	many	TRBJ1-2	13	TGCAGCGCCTCGACAGGGTCGGGGTATGGCTACACCTTC	CSASTGSGYGYTF
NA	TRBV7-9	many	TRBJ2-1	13	TGTGCCAGCACCGCTCCCCCTAATAATGAGCAGTTCTTC	CASTAPPNNEQFF
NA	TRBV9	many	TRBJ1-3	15	TGTGCCAGCAGCGCCGATGGAGCCTCTGGAAACACCATATATTTT	CASSADGASGNTIYF
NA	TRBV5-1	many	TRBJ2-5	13	TGCGCCAGCAGCTTGACAGGGCCGGAGACCCAGTACTTC	CASSLTGPETQYF
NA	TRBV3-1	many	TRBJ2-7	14	TGTGCCAGCAGCCACTCCGGGACACACGCCGAGCAGTACTTC	CASSHSGTHAEQYF
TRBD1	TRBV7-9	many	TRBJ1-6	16	TGTGCCAGCAGCTCCGCTAGGGGGACAGGGAATTCACCCCTCCACTTT	CASSSARGTGNSPLHF
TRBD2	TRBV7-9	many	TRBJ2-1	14	TGTGCCAGCAGCTTATTAGCGGGAGGCAATGAGCAGTTCTTC	CASSLLAGGNEQFF
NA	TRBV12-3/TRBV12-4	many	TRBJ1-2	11	TGTGCCAGCAGTTTTAGCAGGTCGTTGAGCTTC	CASSFSRSLSF
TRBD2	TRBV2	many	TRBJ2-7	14	TGTGCCAGCAGTGGCCCGGGACTAGCCTACGAGCAGTACTTC	CASSGPGLAYEQYF
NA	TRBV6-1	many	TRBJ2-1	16	TGTGCCAGCAGTGTCGTCAGGAGGAAGACCTACAATGAGCAGTTCTTC	CASSVVRRKTYNEQFF
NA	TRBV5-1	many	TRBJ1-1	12	TGCGCCAGCATCGGAGCGAACACTGAAGCTTTCTTT	CASIGANTEAFF
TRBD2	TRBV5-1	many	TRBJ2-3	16	TGCGCCAGCACCCCTCTAGGGACCACTAGCGTTCATACGCAGTATTTT	CASTPLGTTSVHTQYF
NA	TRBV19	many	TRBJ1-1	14	TGTGCCAGTAGTAACCGGGACACCAACACTGAAGCTTTCTTT	CASSNRDTNTEAFF
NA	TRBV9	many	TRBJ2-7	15	TGTGCCAGCAGCCCGTGGGCTAGCGAGGCGGTGGAGCAGTACTTC	CASSPWASEAVEQYF
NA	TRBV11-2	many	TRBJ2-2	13	TGTGCCAGCAGCCAGGCCCTCACCGGGGAGCTGTTTTTT	CASSQALTGELFF
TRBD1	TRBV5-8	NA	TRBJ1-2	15	TGTGCCAGCAGCTTGGGGGCAGGGGGAAGCTGGGGCTACACCTTC	CASSLGAGGSWGYTF
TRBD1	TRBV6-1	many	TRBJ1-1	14	TGTGCCAGCAGTGCTTACACAGGGGACACTGAAGCTTTCTTT	CASSAYTGDTEAFF
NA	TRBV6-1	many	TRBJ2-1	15	TGTGCCAGCAACCCTGGGGGCAGCTCCTACAATGAGCAGTTCTTC	CASNPGGSSYNEQFF
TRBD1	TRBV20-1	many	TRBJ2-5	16	TGCAGTGCTAGAACTAGGGACAGGTGGCCCCAAGAGACCCAGTACTTC	CSARTRDRWPQETQYF
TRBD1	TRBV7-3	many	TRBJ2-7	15	TGTGCCAGCAGCCGAGGGACAGGGGGCGCCTACGAGCAGTACTTC	CASSRGTGGAYEQYF
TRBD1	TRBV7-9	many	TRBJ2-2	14	TGTGCCAGCAGCGCAGGGGGCGCCACCGGGGAGCTGTTTTTT	CASSAGGATGELFF
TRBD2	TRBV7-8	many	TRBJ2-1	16	TGTGCCAGCAGCTCCCGAAGGACTAGCGTAGACAATGAGCAGTTCTTC	CASSSRRTSVDNEQFF
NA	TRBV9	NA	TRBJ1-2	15	TGTGCCAGCAGCTCAAACCCTCATATCAGATATGGCTACACCTTC	CASSSNPHIRYGYTF
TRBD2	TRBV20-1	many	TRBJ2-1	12	TGCAGATCCGGCGGGAGTTATAATGAGCAGTTCTTC	CRSGGSYNEQFF
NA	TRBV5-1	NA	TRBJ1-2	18	TGCGCCAGCAGGAAAACTCTGGAAGGCGACAGACAAAACTATTGCTACACCTTC	CASRKTLEGDRQNYCYTF
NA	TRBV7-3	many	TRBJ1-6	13	TGTGCCAGCTCGGACCGGAATAATTCACCCCTCCACTTT	CASSDRNNSPLHF
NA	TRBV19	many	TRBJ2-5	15	TGTGCCAGTAGTCAGAACACAAGGTACCAAGAGACCCAGTACTTC	CASSQNTRYQETQYF
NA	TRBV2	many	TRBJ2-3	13	TGTGCCAGCAAGATAATGTACACAGATACGCAGTATTTT	CASKIMYTDTQYF
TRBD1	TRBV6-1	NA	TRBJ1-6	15	TGTGCCAGCAGTCCTACGACTGGGACAGATTCACCCCTCCACTTT	CASSPTTGTDSPLHF
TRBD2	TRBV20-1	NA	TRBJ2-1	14	TGCAGTGCTAGTACTAGCGGGAGACCGAATGAGCAGTTCTTC	CSASTSGRPNEQFF
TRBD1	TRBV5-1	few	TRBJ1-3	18	TGCGCCAGCAGCTTGTATGGGACAGGGGGTAGACCTGGAAACACCATATATTTT	CASSLYGTGGRPGNTIYF